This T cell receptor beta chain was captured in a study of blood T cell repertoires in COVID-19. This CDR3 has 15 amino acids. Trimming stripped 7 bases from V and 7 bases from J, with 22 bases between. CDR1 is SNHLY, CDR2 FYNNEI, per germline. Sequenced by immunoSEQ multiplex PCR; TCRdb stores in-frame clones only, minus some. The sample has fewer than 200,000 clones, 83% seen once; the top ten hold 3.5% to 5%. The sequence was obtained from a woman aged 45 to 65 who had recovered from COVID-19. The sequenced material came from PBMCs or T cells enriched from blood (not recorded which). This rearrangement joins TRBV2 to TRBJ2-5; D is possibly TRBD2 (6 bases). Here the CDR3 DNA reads TGTGCCAGCAAACGGAGGGGCGATGATGGGGGGACCCAGTACTTC. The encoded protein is CASKRRGDDGGTQYF.